These 16 T cell receptor beta chains share one sample of origin, sequenced in a study of blood T cell repertoires in COVID-19. Generated by immunoSEQ multiplex PCR, the TCRdb table keeps only in-frame clones and is missing some. In the table there are 200,000 to 250,000 clones, 84% of which are singletons. Specimen: peripheral blood. All receptors derive from a man aged 30 to 39 with active or convalescent COVID-19.

This chain links TRBV5-1 with TRBJ2-7; 11 bases are a match to TRBD2. After removal of 4 bases from V and 0 bases from J, the junction contained 9 bases not matched to a gene. The CDR3 contains 17 residues. Germline CDR1 SGHRS, CDR2 YFSETQ. The CDR3 loop reads CASSRGTSGRSSYEQYF. The CDR3 nucleotides read TGCGCCAGCAGCCGGGGGACTAGCGGCCGGAGCTCCTACGAGCAGTACTTC.

The chain combines TRBV5-6 with TRBJ1-2, with 8 nucleotides matching TRBD1. V was pared by 5 bases and J by 4 bases, with 7 bases of the junction left unmatched. The CDR3 has 14 residues. Per germline, CDR1 SGHDT and CDR2 YYEEEE. The CDR3 coding sequence is TGTGCCAGCAGTGGACAGGGAACTCTCTATGGCTACACCTTC. It codes for CASSGQGTLYGYTF. Combining the CDR3 with reference TRBV5-6 and TRBJ1-2 gives the whole variable domain DAGVTQSPTHLIKTRGQQVTLRCSPKSGHDTVSWYQQALGQGPQFIFQYYEEEERQRGNFPDRFSGHQFPNYSSELNVNALLLGDSALYLCASSGQGTLYGYTFGSGTRLTVV.

The CDR3 DNA sequence: TGTGCCAGCAGTTTAAGCCCACTCAATCAGCCCCAGCATTTT. This translates into CASSLSPLNQPQHF. J is TRBJ1-5 and V is TRBV27; D remains ambiguous. Trimming removed 2 bases from V and 3 bases from J, with 8 bases in between. The CDR3 has 14 amino acids. Germline-derived CDR1 and CDR2 are MNHEY and SMNVEV (reference sequence).

The chain joins TRBV7-8 to TRBJ1-1, with D maybe TRBD1 (5 bases). CDR3 length: 14 residues. Germline values: CDR1 SGHVS, CDR2 FQNEAQ. V lost 2 bases to trimming and J lost 5 bases, with 12 bases between them. The CDR3 region has the DNA TGTGCCAGCAGCTTAAAAGGCTCAGGGACTGAAGCTTTCTTT. It yields the protein CASSLKGSGTEAFF.

The CDR3 spells CASSRTGGDEQFF. The CDR3 region has the DNA TGCGCCAGCAGCCGGACAGGGGGCGATGAGCAGTTCTTC. The chain recombines TRBV5-1 with TRBJ2-1; 11 bases fit TRBD1. CDR3 length: 13 residues. Germline trimming cut 4 bases from V and 8 bases from J; bases unmatched to any gene: 2. Looked up from germline, CDR1 is SGHRS and CDR2 is YFSETQ.

This clone was counted a single time. This chain links TRBV7-8 with TRBJ2-5; D remains ambiguous. The DNA end lines up better with TRBJ2-7; the J call may be wrong. This CDR3 has 12 residues. Germline lookup yields CDR1 SGHVS and CDR2 FQNEAQ. CDR3 amino acids: CASSLVIYEQYF. The CDR3 nucleotides are TGTGCCAGCAGCTTAGTGATCTACGAGCAGTACTTC.

A few counts support this clone. This chain connects TRBV6-2 or TRBV6-3 to TRBJ2-1; 7 positions match TRBD1. CDR3 length equals 15 residues. Germline CDR1 MNHEY, CDR2 SVGEGT. V shed 2 bases, J shed 4 bases, and the junction held 5 bases outside the gene matches. CDR3 residues: CASSYTDRSYNEQFF. The CDR3 coding sequence is TGTGCCAGCAGTTACACGGACAGGTCGTACAATGAGCAGTTCTTC.

The rearrangement joins TRBV9 to TRBJ2-3; 13 bases line up with TRBD2. Germline V gene data show CDR1 as SGDLS and CDR2 as YYNGEE. After removal of 4 bases from V and 5 bases from J, the junction contained 10 bases not matched to a gene. The CDR3 runs to 17 residues. CDR3 amino acids: CASSPLGLAGVVDTQYF. The CDR3 DNA reads TGTGCCAGCAGCCCCCTCGGACTAGCGGGGGTGGTAGATACGCAGTATTTT.

This chain connects TRBV19 to TRBJ1-2; the D gene is possibly TRBD1 (5 bases). This CDR3 comprises 16 residues. Germline CDR1 is LNHDA and CDR2 is SQIVND (reference sequence). V lost 1 base and J 5 bases, leaving 17 bases between the germline ends. CDR3 sequence: CASSIGQPGKRYGYTF. The CDR3 nucleotides read TGTGCCAGTAGTATAGGACAGCCAGGGAAGAGGTATGGCTACACCTTC.

V usage is TRBV7-2 and J usage is TRBJ1-6, with 10 nucleotides matching TRBD1. J lost 0 bases, V lost 3 bases, and 2 bases had no gene match. This CDR3 has 17 amino acids. Germline values: CDR1 SGHTA, CDR2 FQGNSA. The CDR3 here is CASSLRTGGSYNSPLHF. In DNA form, the CDR3 reads TGTGCCAGCAGCTTGAGGACAGGGGGCTCCTATAATTCACCCCTCCACTTT.

The rearrangement uses TRBV18 and TRBJ1-3; weak D call: TRBD1 (5 bases). Trimming shortened V by 5 bases and J by 3 bases, and 14 bases separated the two germline ends. CDR1 is KGHSH and CDR2 is LQKENI in the germline V gene. This CDR3 is built from 15 residues. The CDR3 sequence is CASSSPTEFGNTIYF. The DNA of the CDR3 is TGTGCCAGCTCATCCCCGACAGAATTTGGAAACACCATATATTTT.

The chain combines TRBV29-1 with TRBJ2-1, with 8 nucleotides matching TRBD1. V was pared by 4 bases and J by 4 bases, with 9 bases of the junction left unmatched. The CDR3 extends over 15 amino acids. Looked up from germline, CDR1 is SQVTM and CDR2 is ANQGSEA. The CDR3 loop is CSVATLDRGYNEQFF. The DNA of the CDR3 is TGCAGCGTTGCTACCTTAGACAGGGGATACAATGAGCAGTTCTTC.

This clone showed up just once. The gene calls are TRBV18 and TRBJ2-5; a weak D match, TRBD1 (5 bases). The CDR3 loop spans 15 amino acids. Deletions cut 2 bases from V and 7 bases from J, with 17 bases between. Per the germline V gene, CDR1 is KGHSH and CDR2 is LQKENI. CDR3 sequence: CASSPGLGREGTQYF. The CDR3 DNA reads TGTGCCAGCTCACCAGGGCTAGGCAGGGAAGGGACCCAGTACTTC.

V gene TRBV28 combines with J gene TRBJ1-2; maybe TRBD1 (5 bases). Germline V gene sequence: CDR1 MDHEN, CDR2 SYDVKM. The CDR3 has 15 amino acids. Deletions cut 2 bases from V and 6 bases from J, with 16 bases between. The CDR3: CASSLERTWGDGYTF. The CDR3 DNA reads as TGTGCCAGCAGTTTAGAAAGGACATGGGGTGATGGCTACACCTTC.

The count of this clone is one. V usage is TRBV5-1 and J usage is TRBJ2-6; D is possibly TRBD1 (7 bases). The germline gives CDR1 SGHRS, CDR2 YFSETQ. The CDR3 is 18 amino acids. V shed 0 bases and J shed 1 base, with 14 bases lying between them. CDR3 bases: TGCGCCAGCAGCTTGGATGCAGGGGGGATATCTGGGGCCAACGTCCTGACTTTC. Translation: CASSLDAGGISGANVLTF.

The chain recombines TRBV15 with TRBJ1-4, with D perhaps TRBD1 (5 bases). The CDR3 has 15 residues. The V and J ends lost 0 bases and 4 bases respectively, with 9 bases between them. The germline V gene encodes CDR1 LNHNV and CDR2 YYDKDF (reference sequence). This chain's CDR3 is CATSRDGRGNEKLFF. Written as DNA, the CDR3 is TGTGCCACCAGCAGAGATGGGAGGGGTAATGAAAAACTGTTTTTT. Supplemented by reference TRBV15 and TRBJ1-4, the full variable domain reads DAMVIQNPRYQVTQFGKPVTLSCSQTLNHNVMYWYQQKSSQAPKLLFHYYDKDFNNEADTPDNFQSRRPNTSFCFLDIRSPGLGDTAMYLCATSRDGRGNEKLFFGSGTQLSVL.